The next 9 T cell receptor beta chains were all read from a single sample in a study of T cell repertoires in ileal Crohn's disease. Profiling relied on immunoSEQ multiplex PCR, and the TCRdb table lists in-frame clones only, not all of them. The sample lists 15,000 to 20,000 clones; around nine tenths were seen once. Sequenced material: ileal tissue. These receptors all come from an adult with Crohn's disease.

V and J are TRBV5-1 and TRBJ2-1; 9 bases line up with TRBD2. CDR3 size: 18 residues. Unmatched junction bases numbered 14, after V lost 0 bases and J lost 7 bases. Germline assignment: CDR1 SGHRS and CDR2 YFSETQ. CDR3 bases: TGCGCCAGCAGCTTGGGGTTAGGCTTAGCGGGAGAGGAGAATGAGCAGTTCTTC. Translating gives CASSLGLGLAGEENEQFF.

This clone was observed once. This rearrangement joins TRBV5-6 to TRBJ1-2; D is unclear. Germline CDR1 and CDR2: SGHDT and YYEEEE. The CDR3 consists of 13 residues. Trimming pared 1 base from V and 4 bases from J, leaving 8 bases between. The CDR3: CASSLSHLYGYTF. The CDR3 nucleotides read TGTGCCAGCAGCTTGAGCCATCTCTATGGCTACACCTTC.

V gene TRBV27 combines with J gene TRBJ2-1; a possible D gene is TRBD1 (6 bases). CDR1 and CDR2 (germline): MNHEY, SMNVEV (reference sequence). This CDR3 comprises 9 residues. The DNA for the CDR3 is TGTACCGGACAGAATGAGCAGTTCTTC. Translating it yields CTGQNEQFF.

CDR3 loop: CASSLTGTTGELFF. The CDR3 DNA reads TGTGCCAGCAGCTTGACAGGGACCACCGGGGAGCTGTTTTTT. The V and J genes are TRBV5-4 and TRBJ2-2, with a tentative D call TRBD1 (6 bases). V was trimmed by 1 base and J by 4 bases, leaving 8 bases between them. Germline V CDR1 and CDR2: SGHNT, YYREEE (reference sequence). This CDR3 region has 14 residues. The complete variable domain, with remaining parts taken from reference TRBV5-4 and TRBJ2-2, reads ETGVTQSPTHLIKTRGQQVTLRCSSQSGHNTVSWYQQALGQGPQFIFQYYREEENGRGNFPPRFSGLQFPNYSSELNVNALELDDSALYLCASSLTGTTGELFFGEGSRLTVL.

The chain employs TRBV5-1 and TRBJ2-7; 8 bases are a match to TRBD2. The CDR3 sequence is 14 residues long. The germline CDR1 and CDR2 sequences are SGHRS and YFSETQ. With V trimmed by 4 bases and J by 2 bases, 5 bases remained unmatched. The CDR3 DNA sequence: TGCGCCAGCAGCGATGCAGCGGGAGCCTACGAGCAGTACTTC. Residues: CASSDAAGAYEQYF.

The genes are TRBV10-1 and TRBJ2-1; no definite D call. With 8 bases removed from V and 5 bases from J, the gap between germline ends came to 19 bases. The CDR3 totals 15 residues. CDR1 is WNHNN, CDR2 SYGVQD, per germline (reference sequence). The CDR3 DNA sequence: TGCGCCAGCCCCGACCTAGAGCTCGCCCACAATGAGCAGTTCTTC. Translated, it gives CASPDLELAHNEQFF.

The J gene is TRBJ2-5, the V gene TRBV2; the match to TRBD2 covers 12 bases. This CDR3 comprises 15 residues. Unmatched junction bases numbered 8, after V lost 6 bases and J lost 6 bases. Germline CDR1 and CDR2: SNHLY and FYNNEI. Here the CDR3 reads CASSPLAGGPQTQYF. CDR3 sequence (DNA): TGTGCCAGCAGCCCCCTAGCGGGAGGGCCCCAGACCCAGTACTTC.

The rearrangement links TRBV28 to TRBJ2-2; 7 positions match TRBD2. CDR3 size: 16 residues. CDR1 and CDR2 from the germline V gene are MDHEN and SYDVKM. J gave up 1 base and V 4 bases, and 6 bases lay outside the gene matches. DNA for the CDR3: TGTGCCAGCAGTTCCCACGGGGGGAGGAACACCGGGGAGCTGTTTTTT. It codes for CASSSHGGRNTGELFF.

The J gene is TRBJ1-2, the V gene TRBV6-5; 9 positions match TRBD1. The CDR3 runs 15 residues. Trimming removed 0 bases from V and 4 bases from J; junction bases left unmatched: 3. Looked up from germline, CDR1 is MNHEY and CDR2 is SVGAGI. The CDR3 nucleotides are TGTGCCAGCAGTTACTCCCGACAGGGGGTCTATGGCTACACCTTC. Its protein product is CASSYSRQGVYGYTF.